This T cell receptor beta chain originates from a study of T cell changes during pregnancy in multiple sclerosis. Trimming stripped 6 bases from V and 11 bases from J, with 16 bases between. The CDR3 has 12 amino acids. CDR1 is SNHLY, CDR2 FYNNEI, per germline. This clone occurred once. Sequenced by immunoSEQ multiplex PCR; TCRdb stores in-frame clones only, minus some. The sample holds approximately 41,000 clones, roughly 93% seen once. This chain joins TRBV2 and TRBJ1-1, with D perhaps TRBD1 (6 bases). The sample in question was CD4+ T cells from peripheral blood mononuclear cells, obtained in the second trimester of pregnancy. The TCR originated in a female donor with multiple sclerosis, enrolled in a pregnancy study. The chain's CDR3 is CASRDSPNGAFF. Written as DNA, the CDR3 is TGTGCCAGCAGGGACAGCCCGAATGGGGCTTTCTTT.